This is a list of T cell receptor beta chains from one sample in a study of blood T cell repertoires in COVID-19. Some clones are missing from TCRdb's copy, which holds only in-frame ones; the method was immunoSEQ multiplex PCR. The sample lists 150,000 to 160,000 clones; 83% were seen once. The source material was peripheral blood. The receptors stem from a woman aged 60 to 75 with COVID-19, enrolled during active disease. Both conserved end residues are part of each CDR3. D genes are given only for firm matches. Part of the rows lack a size; the others show once, few, many or a class for expanded clones.

j_gene	d_gene	abundance	v_gene	len	CDR3nt	CDR3aa
TRBJ1-2	TRBD1	.	TRBV5-1	14	TGCGCCAGCAGCTTAGACAGGGCGATGGAGGGCTACACCTTC	CASSLDRAMEGYTF
TRBJ2-2	TRBD1	.	TRBV2	15	TGTGCCAGCAAGACGAGGACAGGGTCTAGCGGGGAGCTGTTTTTT	CASKTRTGSSGELFF
TRBJ1-6	.	.	TRBV5-1	15	TGCGCCAGCAGCTTGGCGGGAGTTGATAATTCACCCCTCCACTTT	CASSLAGVDNSPLHF
TRBJ1-1	.	once	TRBV7-9	14	TGTGCCAGCAGCCATATGCAGGGAAAAGGTGAAGCTTTCTTT	CASSHMQGKGEAFF
TRBJ2-7	TRBD2	.	TRBV15	21	TGTGCCACCAGCAGAGCTTTAAGCGGGACTAGCGGGAGGTCTACTTATCGCGAGCAGTACTTC	CATSRALSGTSGRSTYREQYF
TRBJ1-3	TRBD1	.	TRBV6-5	15	TGTGCCAGCAAAAAATCAGGGGGCTCTGGAAACACCATATATTTT	CASKKSGGSGNTIYF
TRBJ1-1	.	.	TRBV19	12	TGTGCCAGTAGTTACCTGGGCCCTGCGGCTTTCTTT	CASSYLGPAAFF
TRBJ2-3	.	.	TRBV3-1/TRBV3-2	15	TGTGCCAGCAGTACCTTAACGGGAGTACCAGATACGCAGTATTTT	CASSTLTGVPDTQYF
TRBJ2-2	TRBD2	many	TRBV4-1	17	TGCGCCAGCAGCCAAGTGGGACTAGCGGAGAACACCGGGGAGCTGTTTTTT	CASSQVGLAENTGELFF
TRBJ2-2	.	.	TRBV7-3	17	TGTGCCAGCAGCCCCCGGAGTGGACTATCCTTATCCGGGGAGCTGTTTTTT	CASSPRSGLSLSGELFF
TRBJ2-3	.	.	TRBV2	15	TGTGCCAGCAGTACCCAGGGGTCAGGCACAGATACGCAGTATTTT	CASSTQGSGTDTQYF
TRBJ2-7	.	.	TRBV29-1	14	TGCAGCGTACTGACTCCGGGAACCTCCTACGAGCAGTACTTC	CSVLTPGTSYEQYF
TRBJ1-1	.	.	TRBV7-9	13	TGTGCCAGCAGCTTGACACCGAACACTGAAGCTTTCTTT	CASSLTPNTEAFF
TRBJ1-3	.	.	TRBV19	13	TGTGCCAGTAGCACAATCTCTGGAAACACCATATATTTT	CASSTISGNTIYF
TRBJ1-3	.	.	TRBV18	14	TGTGCCAGCTCACAAACAGGGTTCGGAAACACCATATATTTT	CASSQTGFGNTIYF
TRBJ1-1	.	.	TRBV25-1	12	TGTGCCAGCAGACCAGGGGCGGCTGAAGCTTTCTTT	CASRPGAAEAFF
TRBJ1-6	TRBD1	.	TRBV25-1	16	TGTGCCAGCACCAAAGCCGCCGACAGGGCACAATCACCCCTCCACTTT	CASTKAADRAQSPLHF
TRBJ1-1	.	few	TRBV19	14	TGTGCCAGTAGTGGCCAGGGGTTGAACACTGAAGCTTTCTTT	CASSGQGLNTEAFF
TRBJ2-1	TRBD1	.	TRBV30	14	TGTGCCTGGAGTGGGGAGAGGGACAGCAATGAGCAGTTCTTC	CAWSGERDSNEQFF
TRBJ2-7	TRBD2	.	TRBV7-9	15	TGTGCCAGCAGCTTAGGTGGCGGGAGTTTCTACGAGCAGTACTTC	CASSLGGGSFYEQYF
TRBJ2-3	TRBD2	.	TRBV10-2	14	TGCGCCAGCAGACTAGCGGGACAGGCAGATACGCAGTATTTT	CASRLAGQADTQYF
TRBJ1-2	TRBD1	once	TRBV30	14	TGTGCCTGGAGTCAGGACAGGGTCGAGAGTGAGTACACCTTC	CAWSQDRVESEYTF
TRBJ1-1	.	.	TRBV5-1	15	TGCGCCAGCACCTTCGCCCCACAGGGGAACACTGAAGCTTTCTTT	CASTFAPQGNTEAFF
TRBJ2-5	TRBD2	few	TRBV18	17	TGTGCCAGCTCACCAACTTTGACTAGCGGGGGCCAAGAGACCCAGTACTTC	CASSPTLTSGGQETQYF
TRBJ2-7	TRBD2	few	TRBV5-1	17	TGCGCCAGCAGCTACAGTTCCGGGACTAGCAGATACTACGAGCAGTACTTC	CASSYSSGTSRYYEQYF
TRBJ1-1	.	.	TRBV12-5	11	TGTGCTAGTGGTTTGGGGAGAGAAGCTTTCTTT	CASGLGREAFF
TRBJ2-2	TRBD1	.	TRBV6-6	16	TGTGCCAGCAGTTACTCGAGACAGGGGGCTAACGGGGAGCTGTTTTTT	CASSYSRQGANGELFF
TRBJ1-2	.	.	TRBV6-2/TRBV6-3	15	TGTGCCAGCAGCCACCAAAGCGGGGGGCGTAGTGGCTACACCTTC	CASSHQSGGRSGYTF
TRBJ1-3	.	.	TRBV27	15	TGTGCCAGCAGTTTATCCGGGGGGCTCGGAAACACCATATATTTT	CASSLSGGLGNTIYF
TRBJ1-2	.	.	TRBV14	15	TGTGCCAGCAGCCAAGATCTTACCGCTAGCGCTGGCTACACCTTC	CASSQDLTASAGYTF
TRBJ1-2	.	.	TRBV29-1	14	TGCAGCTCCTCCCCTACGGGGGGCAACTATGGCTACACCTTC	CSSSPTGGNYGYTF
TRBJ2-3	.	.	TRBV5-5	14	TGTGCCAGCAGTGCGGGGTTTAGCACAGATACGCAGTATTTT	CASSAGFSTDTQYF
TRBJ1-2	.	.	TRBV3-1/TRBV3-2	15	TGTGCCAGCAGCCAAGAGTTGAACCGGTTCTATGGCTACACCTTC	CASSQELNRFYGYTF
TRBJ1-3	.	.	TRBV25-1	13	TGTGCCAGCAGTGAAGCAGGGGGAAACACCATATATTTT	CASSEAGGNTIYF
TRBJ2-1	TRBD2	once	TRBV9	15	TGTGCCAGCAGCCCGATAGCGGGGTTCTACAATGAGCAGTTCTTC	CASSPIAGFYNEQFF
TRBJ2-1	TRBD2	.	TRBV6-4	19	TGTGCCAGCAGGCCCCTAGCGGGAGGGCCTCAGAGCTCCTACAATGAGCAGTTCTTC	CASRPLAGGPQSSYNEQFF
TRBJ1-1	TRBD1	few	TRBV6-5	14	TGTGCCAGCAACATCCCGACAGGGGGGACTGAAGCTTTCTTT	CASNIPTGGTEAFF
TRBJ1-2	TRBD1	.	TRBV27	15	TGTGCCAGCAGCCGCCAGGGACAGGCTGTCTATGGCTACACCTTC	CASSRQGQAVYGYTF
TRBJ2-1	TRBD1	.	TRBV18	15	TGTGCCAGCTCACCCTACGGGACAGGGGTCAATGAGCAGTTCTTC	CASSPYGTGVNEQFF
TRBJ1-4	TRBD1	.	TRBV7-6	15	TGTGCCAGCAGCTTAAACAGGGGTATAGGTGAAAAACTGTTTTTT	CASSLNRGIGEKLFF
TRBJ1-1	.	.	TRBV24-1	15	TGTGCCACCAGTGATTCCCTGGGGGGGGTCACTGAAGCTTTCTTT	CATSDSLGGVTEAFF
TRBJ2-1	.	.	TRBV5-1	14	TGCGCCAGCAGCTTGGAACAACAGTACAATGAGCAGTTCTTC	CASSLEQQYNEQFF
TRBJ1-1	.	.	TRBV6-5	13	TGTGCCAGCAGTCTCGAGGGATCCACTGAAGCTTTCTTT	CASSLEGSTEAFF
TRBJ1-2	.	.	TRBV27	14	TGTGCCAGCAGTTGGACTAGCGGCAACTATGGCTACACCTTC	CASSWTSGNYGYTF
TRBJ1-1	TRBD1	few	TRBV29-1	12	TGCAGCATTCGGGACAGCGGTACTGAAGCTTTCTTT	CSIRDSGTEAFF
TRBJ1-2	.	few	TRBV6-6	14	TGTGCCAGCATAGACGGGGCAGGGGTCGGGGGCTACACCTTC	CASIDGAGVGGYTF
TRBJ2-3	TRBD2	once	TRBV7-3	16	TGTGCCAGCAGCTTACGCGGTGGGCGGGGGACAGATACGCAGTATTTT	CASSLRGGRGTDTQYF
TRBJ1-5	TRBD1	.	TRBV11-2	15	TGTGCCAGCAGCCGGGGACAGGGGTACAATCAGCCCCAGCATTTT	CASSRGQGYNQPQHF
TRBJ1-6	.	.	TRBV9	15	TGTGCCAGCAGCGTAGGAGGACAGACCTATTCACCCCTCCACTTT	CASSVGGQTYSPLHF
TRBJ1-1	TRBD1	.	TRBV11-1	13	TGTGCCAGCAGCCGGGGACAGGGGTTTGAAGCTTTCTTT	CASSRGQGFEAFF
TRBJ2-3	.	.	TRBV5-4	13	TGTGCCAGCAGCTTTTCGGGTTCAGATACGCAGTATTTT	CASSFSGSDTQYF
TRBJ2-5	.	.	TRBV5-1	14	TGCGCCAGCAGCCCGGGTATAATCCAAGAGACCCAGTACTTC	CASSPGIIQETQYF
TRBJ1-1	.	once	TRBV18	16	TGTGCCAGCTCACCACTCAATCCGGGGTCGAACACTGAAGCTTTCTTT	CASSPLNPGSNTEAFF
TRBJ1-2	.	.	TRBV18	15	TGTGCCAGCTCACCACGGCTCGCAGGGTTAAATGGCTACACCTTC	CASSPRLAGLNGYTF
TRBJ1-1	.	.	TRBV5-1	15	TGCGCCAGCAGCTTGGACGGCAGGGGACCCACTGAAGCTTTCTTT	CASSLDGRGPTEAFF
TRBJ1-5	.	.	TRBV7-9	15	TGTGCCAGCAGCTTAGGTGGGGGCTTCAATCAGCCCCAGCATTTT	CASSLGGGFNQPQHF